A single sample is the source of the 16 T cell receptor beta chains below, sequenced in a study of regulatory dendritic cells for organ transplantation. TCRdb's table, derived via immunoSEQ multiplex PCR, lists solely in-frame clones and lacks some. Of 15,000 to 20,000 clones listed, roughly four fifths were seen once; the top ten hold 3.2%. Allogeneic regulatory or mature dendritic cells were co-cultured for 5 days with CFSE-labeled sorted T cells at 1:10. Antigens for these TCRs are unknown. Sequenced sample: memory CD4+ T cells from blood cultured with regulatory dendritic cells. Described subset: CD45RO+ memory T cells. The receptors here all came from a human donor in good health.

The chain carries TRBV9 and TRBJ1-5, with D hard to call. The CDR3 length is 13 residues. Trimming took off 3 bases at V and 4 bases at J, with 8 bases between the two ends. Germline V gene lookup returns CDR1 SGDLS and CDR2 YYNGEE. The chain's CDR3 is CASSAGPNQPQHF. The CDR3 region has the DNA TGTGCCAGCAGCGCAGGTCCTAATCAGCCCCAGCATTTT.

The chain joins TRBV5-1 to TRBJ1-4; tentative D call: TRBD1 (6 bases). Trimming shortened V by 0 bases and J by 1 base, and 10 bases separated the two germline ends. The germline gives CDR1 SGHRS, CDR2 YFSETQ. This CDR3 region has 16 residues. CDR3 in amino acids: CASSLGGPQTNEKLFF. Written as DNA, the CDR3 is TGCGCCAGCAGCTTGGGGGGGCCCCAAACTAATGAAAAACTGTTTTTT.

This clone was recorded only once. V is TRBV28 and J is TRBJ2-5; 8 bases align to TRBD2. Per germline, CDR1 MDHEN and CDR2 SYDVKM. J gave up 4 bases and V 5 bases, and 12 bases lay outside the gene matches. There are 16 residues in the CDR3. This CDR3 is CASSGSGKPYRETQYF. CDR3 in DNA: TGTGCCAGCAGTGGTAGCGGGAAGCCTTACCGAGAGACCCAGTACTTC. The variable domain in full, with the rest retrieved from reference TRBV28 and TRBJ2-5, is DVKVTQSSRYLVKRTGEKVFLECVQDMDHENMFWYRQDPGLGLRLIYFSYDVKMKEKGDIPEGYSVSREKKERFSLILESASTNQTSMYLCASSGSGKPYRETQYFGPGTRLLVL.

This clone was seen a few times. The chain recombines TRBV28 with TRBJ2-1; no reliable D call. The CDR3 contains 12 residues. Trimming stripped 6 bases from V and 4 bases from J, with 7 bases between. Per the germline V gene, CDR1 is MDHEN and CDR2 is SYDVKM. The CDR3 DNA reads TGTGCCAGCAGCCCCCCATACAATGAGCAGTTCTTC. Protein sequence: CASSPPYNEQFF.

This chain connects TRBV30 to TRBJ2-3, with D perhaps given as TRBD1 or TRBD2 (5 bases each). Germline CDR1 reads GTSNPN; CDR2 reads SVGIG (reference sequence). The CDR3 consists of 15 residues. The DNA for the CDR3 is TGTGCTGAAGGAAAACCCCCGGGACGCACAGATACGCAGTATTTT. It encodes CAEGKPPGRTDTQYF.

The chain couples TRBV11-2 to TRBJ2-3; D is unclear. The CDR3 has 13 residues. Looked up from germline, CDR1 is SGHAT and CDR2 is FQNNGV. V shed 5 bases and J shed 1 base, with 7 bases lying between them. The CDR3 region is CASSPGGTDTQYF. The DNA for the CDR3 is TGTGCCAGCAGCCCTGGCGGCACAGATACGCAGTATTTT.

In this sample, this clone turned up once. The chain recombines TRBV9 with TRBJ2-7, with 10 bases matching TRBD1. Germline V gene data show CDR1 as SGDLS and CDR2 as YYNGEE. The V and J ends lost 3 bases and 1 base, in that order; junction bases with no gene match: 13. The CDR3 sequence is 18 residues long. The CDR3: CASSGRPGTGVGSYEQYF. The CDR3 DNA follows: TGTGCCAGCAGCGGACGTCCCGGGACAGGGGTTGGGTCCTACGAGCAGTACTTC.

The genes are TRBV5-4 and TRBJ2-5; 16 bases agree with TRBD2. V dropped 4 bases and J dropped 4; count of bases not matched to a gene: 4. The CDR3 sequence is 16 residues long. The germline V gene encodes CDR1 SGHNT and CDR2 YYREEE (reference sequence). CDR3: CASSGTSGGAPETQYF. The CDR3 nucleotides are TGTGCCAGCAGCGGGACTAGCGGGGGGGCACCAGAGACCCAGTACTTC.

For the CDR3, the DNA is TGTGCCAGCAGCCCCCTTGGGCGGATCACTGAAGCTTTCTTT. It translates to CASSPLGRITEAFF. The V gene is TRBV7-3, the J gene TRBJ1-1; D ambiguous. Per the germline V gene, CDR1 is SGHTA and CDR2 is FQGTGA. Trimming shortened V by 5 bases and J by 4 bases, and 14 bases separated the two germline ends. The CDR3 contains 14 residues.

This chain joins TRBV4-2 and TRBJ2-5; unclear D gene. The germline gives CDR1 LGHNA, CDR2 YNFKEQ. Trimming shortened V by 9 bases and J by 5 bases, and 13 bases separated the two germline ends. This CDR3 has 12 residues. In DNA form, the CDR3 reads TGTGCCAGACCTAGGGCTTCGGAGACCCAGTACTTC. Translating gives CARPRASETQYF.

The chain recombines TRBV7-2 with TRBJ1-5; no firm D call. Looked up from germline, CDR1 is SGHTA and CDR2 is FQGNSA. The CDR3 spans 12 residues. V was clipped by 1 base and J by 9 bases, with 7 bases between them. The CDR3 spells CASSLDRGPQHF. CDR3 DNA sequence: TGTGCCAGCAGCTTAGACCGTGGGCCCCAGCATTTT.

Remarks on this clone: Other DNA sequences in the sample encode the same CDR3. The rearrangement joins TRBV6-1 to TRBJ1-5, with D hard to call. The CDR3 sequence is 13 residues long. With 5 bases removed from V and 4 bases from J, the gap between germline ends came to 9 bases. Germline V CDR1 and CDR2: MNHNS, SASEGT. As DNA, the CDR3 is TGTGCCAGCAGTTTAGAATATAATCAGCCCCAGCATTTT. Its protein product is CASSLEYNQPQHF.

The chain uses TRBV6-9 and TRBJ2-3, with D possibly matching TRBD2 (6 bases). Trimming shortened V by 6 bases and J by 0 bases, and 13 bases separated the two germline ends. This CDR3 is built from 15 residues. The germline V gene encodes CDR1 MNHGY and CDR2 SVAAGI. The CDR3: CASRLGGTSTDTQYF. CDR3 sequence (DNA): TGTGCCAGCAGGTTGGGCGGGACGAGCACAGATACGCAGTATTTT.

The chain couples TRBV19 to TRBJ1-2; the D gene is possibly TRBD1 (5 bases). CDR1 LNHDA and CDR2 SQIVND come from the germline V gene (reference sequence). This CDR3 is 12 amino acids long. Trimming took 7 bases from V and 8 from J, leaving 14 bases between them. CDR3 amino acids: CASISGKGGYTF. DNA for the CDR3: TGTGCCAGTATTTCAGGGAAGGGCGGCTACACCTTC. The variable domain in full, completed from reference TRBV19 and TRBJ1-2, reads DGGITQSPKYLFRKEGQNVTLSCEQNLNHDAMYWYRQDPGQGLRLIYYSQIVNDFQKGDIAEGYSVSREKKESFPLTVTSAQKNPTAFYLCASISGKGGYTFGSGTRLTVV.

The CDR3 bases are TGTGCCAGCAGTCCTCCAGGCATGGGCTATGGCTACACCTTC. Amino acid sequence: CASSPPGMGYGYTF. The gene calls are TRBV2 and TRBJ1-2; no clear D gene. Germline CDR1 and CDR2: SNHLY and FYNNEI. This CDR3 contains 14 residues. V lost 5 bases, J lost 4 bases, and 14 bases lay in between.

The sample holds one count of this clone. V usage is TRBV4-2 and J usage is TRBJ2-1, with D possibly TRBD2 on 6 matching bases. The CDR3 is 16 residues long. The germline gives CDR1 LGHNA, CDR2 YNFKEQ. Trimming removed 3 bases from V and 4 bases from J, with 16 bases in between. CDR3 in amino acids: CASSQGGVTTYNEQFF. The CDR3 DNA sequence: TGTGCCAGCAGCCAGGGCGGGGTTACCACATACAATGAGCAGTTCTTC.